This T cell receptor (beta chain) is drawn from a study of Graves' ophthalmopathy and Graves' hyperthyroidism. Researchers took RNA transcripts and amplified TCR beta CDR3 regions from them. RT-PCR in the first round used HTBI primers; a second-round multiplex PCR followed. TCRdb recomputed calls from the multiplex PCR reads with MiXCR, one row per CDR3 protein. Altogether roughly 700,000 distinct CDR3 sequences are present, roughly two fifths being singletons, with the ten largest covering 44%. V was pared by 5 bases and J by 4 bases, with 8 bases between. CDR3 length equals 12 residues. This clonotype came up a few times.

The gene calls are TRBV12-3 or TRBV12-4 and TRBJ1-2; no firm D call. Sequenced: peripheral blood. The TCR originated in an adult man with Graves' ophthalmopathy. For the CDR3, the DNA is TGTGCCAGCAGTAGGGCCTCCTATGGCTACACCTTC. It codes for CASSRASYGYTF.